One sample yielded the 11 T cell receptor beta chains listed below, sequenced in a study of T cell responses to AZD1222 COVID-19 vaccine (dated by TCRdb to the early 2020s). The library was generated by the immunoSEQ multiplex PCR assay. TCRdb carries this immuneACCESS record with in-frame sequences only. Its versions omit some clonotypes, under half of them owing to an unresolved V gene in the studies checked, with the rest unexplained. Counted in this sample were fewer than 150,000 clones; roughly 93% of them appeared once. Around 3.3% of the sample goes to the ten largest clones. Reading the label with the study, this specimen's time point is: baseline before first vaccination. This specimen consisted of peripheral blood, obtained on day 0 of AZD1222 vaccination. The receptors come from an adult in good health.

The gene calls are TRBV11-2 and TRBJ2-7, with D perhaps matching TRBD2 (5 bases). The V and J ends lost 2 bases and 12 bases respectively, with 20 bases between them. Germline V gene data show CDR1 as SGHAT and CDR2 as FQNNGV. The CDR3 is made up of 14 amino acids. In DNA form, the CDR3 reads TGTGCCAGCAGCTTATTTGGACTCACCGACGAGTTGTACTTC. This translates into CASSLFGLTDELYF. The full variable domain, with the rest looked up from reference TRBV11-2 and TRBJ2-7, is EAGVAQSPRYKIIEKRQSVAFWCNPISGHATLYWYQQILGQGPKLLIQFQNNGVVDDSQLPKDRFSAERLKGVDSTLKIQPAKLEDSAVYLCASSLFGLTDELYFGPGTRLTVT.

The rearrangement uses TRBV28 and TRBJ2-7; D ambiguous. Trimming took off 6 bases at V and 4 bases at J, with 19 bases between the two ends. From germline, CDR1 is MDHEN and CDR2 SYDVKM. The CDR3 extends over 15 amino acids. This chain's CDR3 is CASRRRILGGYEQYF. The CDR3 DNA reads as TGTGCCAGCAGACGACGTATCCTTGGCGGATACGAGCAGTACTTC.

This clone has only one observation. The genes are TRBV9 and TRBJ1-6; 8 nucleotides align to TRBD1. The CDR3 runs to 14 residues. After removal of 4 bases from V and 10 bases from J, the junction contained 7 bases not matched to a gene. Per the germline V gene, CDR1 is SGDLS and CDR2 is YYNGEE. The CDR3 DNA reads TGTGCCAGCAGCCCGACAGGGGCGGAATCACCCCTCCACTTT. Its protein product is CASSPTGAESPLHF.

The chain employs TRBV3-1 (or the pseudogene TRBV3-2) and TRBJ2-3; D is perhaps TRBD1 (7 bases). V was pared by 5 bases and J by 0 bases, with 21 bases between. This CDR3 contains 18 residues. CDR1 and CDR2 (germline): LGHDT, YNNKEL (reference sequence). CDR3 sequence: CASSSGGGGILSTDTQYF. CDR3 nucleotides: TGTGCCAGCAGCAGTGGAGGGGGCGGTATTCTGAGCACAGATACGCAGTATTTT.

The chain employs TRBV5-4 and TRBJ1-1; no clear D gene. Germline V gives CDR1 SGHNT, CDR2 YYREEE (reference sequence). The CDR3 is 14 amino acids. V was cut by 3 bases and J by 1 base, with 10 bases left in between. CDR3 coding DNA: TGTGCCAGCAGCTATCCGGGCCGGAACACTGAAGCTTTCTTT. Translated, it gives CASSYPGRNTEAFF.

The CDR3, as DNA: TGTGCCAGCAGCCCCTGGGGATCAACTAATGAAAAACTGTTTTTT. This sequence encodes CASSPWGSTNEKLFF. The chain carries TRBV3-1 (or the pseudogene TRBV3-2) and TRBJ1-4; D unresolved. CDR3 length equals 15 residues. Germline V gene data show CDR1 as LGHDT and CDR2 as YNNKEL (reference sequence). Trimming took off 4 bases at V and 0 bases at J, with 9 bases between the two ends.

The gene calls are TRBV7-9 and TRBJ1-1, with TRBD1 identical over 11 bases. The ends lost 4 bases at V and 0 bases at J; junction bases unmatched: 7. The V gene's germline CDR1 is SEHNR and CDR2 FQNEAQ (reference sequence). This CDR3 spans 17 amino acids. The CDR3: CASSSGTGGRVNTEAFF. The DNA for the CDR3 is TGTGCCAGCAGCTCAGGGACAGGGGGTCGCGTGAACACTGAAGCTTTCTTT.

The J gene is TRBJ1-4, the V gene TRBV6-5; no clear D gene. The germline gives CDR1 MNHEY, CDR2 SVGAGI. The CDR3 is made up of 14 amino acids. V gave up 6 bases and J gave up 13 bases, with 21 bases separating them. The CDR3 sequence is CASRKTLTMTGLFF. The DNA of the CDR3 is TGTGCCAGCAGGAAGACACTCACGATGACGGGACTGTTTTTT.

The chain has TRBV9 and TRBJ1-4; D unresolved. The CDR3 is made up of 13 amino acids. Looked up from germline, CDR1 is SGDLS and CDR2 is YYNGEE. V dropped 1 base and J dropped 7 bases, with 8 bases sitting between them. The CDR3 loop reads CASSVSVGEKLFF. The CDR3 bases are TGTGCCAGCAGCGTAAGTGTAGGTGAAAAACTGTTTTTT.

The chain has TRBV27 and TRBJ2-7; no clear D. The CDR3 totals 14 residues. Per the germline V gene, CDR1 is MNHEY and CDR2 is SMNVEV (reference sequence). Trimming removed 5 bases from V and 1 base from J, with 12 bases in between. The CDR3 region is CASSPLLRSYEQYF. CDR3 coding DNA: TGTGCCAGCAGTCCCCTCCTGAGATCCTACGAGCAGTACTTC.

The CDR3 protein is CATSDLVDTQYF. CDR3 DNA sequence: TGTGCCACCAGTGATTTGGTGGATACGCAGTATTTT. The rearrangement links TRBV24-1 to TRBJ2-3, with D unclear. The V end was cut by 0 bases, the J end by 6 bases, with 3 bases between. CDR1 KGHDR and CDR2 SFDVKD come from the germline V gene. CDR3 length: 12 amino acids.